This T cell receptor (beta chain) was profiled in a study of blood T cells in healthy people across ages. This CDR3 contains 15 residues. The germline CDR1 and CDR2 sequences are SGHTA and FQGNSA. Deletions cut 0 bases from V and 6 bases from J, with 13 bases between. Then a second PCR, running roughly 7 to 11 cycles, was carried out with a sample-barcoded 5' primer and a J-beta primer mix. TCRdb re-called the 5' RACE reads with MiXCR, one entry per CDR3 protein. The data show under 700,000 distinct CDR3 sequences, 24% seen once. Separately, the same data were catalogued under a study of T cells of mothers and their children.

The receptor's source is a boy aged 5-17 years in good health. V usage is TRBV7-2 and J usage is TRBJ2-3, with D perhaps assigned TRBD1 or TRBD2 (5 bases each). Material for sequencing was blood. The chain's CDR3 is CASSLAGLASDTQYF. CDR3 DNA sequence: TGTGCCAGCAGCTTAGCGGGGCTAGCATCCGATACGCAGTATTTT.